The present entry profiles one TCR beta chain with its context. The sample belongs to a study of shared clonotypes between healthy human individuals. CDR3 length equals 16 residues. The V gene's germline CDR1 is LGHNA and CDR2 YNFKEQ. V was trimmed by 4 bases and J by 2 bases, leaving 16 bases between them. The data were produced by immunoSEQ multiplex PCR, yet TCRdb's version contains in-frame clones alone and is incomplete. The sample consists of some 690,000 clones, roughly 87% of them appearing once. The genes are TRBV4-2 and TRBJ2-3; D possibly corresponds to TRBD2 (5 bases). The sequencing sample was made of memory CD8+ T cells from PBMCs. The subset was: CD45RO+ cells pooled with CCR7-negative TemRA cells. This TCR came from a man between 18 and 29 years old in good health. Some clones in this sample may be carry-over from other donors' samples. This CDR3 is CASSRLDGVFTDTQYF. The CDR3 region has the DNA TGTGCCAGCAGCCGTCTGGACGGGGTATTCACAGATACGCAGTATTTT.